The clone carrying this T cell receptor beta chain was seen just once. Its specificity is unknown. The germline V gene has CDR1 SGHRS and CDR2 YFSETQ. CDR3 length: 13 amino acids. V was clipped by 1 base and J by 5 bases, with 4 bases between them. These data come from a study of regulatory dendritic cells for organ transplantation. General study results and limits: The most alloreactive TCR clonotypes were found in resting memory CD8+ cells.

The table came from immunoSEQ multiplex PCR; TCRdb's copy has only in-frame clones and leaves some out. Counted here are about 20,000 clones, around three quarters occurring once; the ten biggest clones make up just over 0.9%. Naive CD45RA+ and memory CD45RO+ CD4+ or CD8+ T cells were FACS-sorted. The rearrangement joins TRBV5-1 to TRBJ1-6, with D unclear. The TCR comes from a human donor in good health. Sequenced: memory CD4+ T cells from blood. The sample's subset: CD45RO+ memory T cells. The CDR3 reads CASSLRDNSPLHF. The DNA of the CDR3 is TGCGCCAGCAGCTTGCGAGATAATTCACCCCTCCACTTT.